These 20 T cell receptor beta chains share one sample of origin, sequenced in a study of shared T cell receptors in the human thymus. Using immunoSEQ multiplex PCR, the repertoire was profiled, and TCRdb retains in-frame clones only, with some absent. The table has hundreds of thousands of clones, approximately 88% seen once. The data were also submitted as part of a second study, on human thymus T cells.

The sample taken for sequencing was thymocytes. The receptors shown here come from a boy younger than two with a congenital heart defect.

The J gene is TRBJ2-1, the V gene TRBV27; D is unresolved. Germline lookup yields CDR1 MNHEY and CDR2 SMNVEV (reference sequence). Deletions cut 6 bases from V and 0 bases from J, with 18 bases between. The length of the CDR3 is 17 residues. The CDR3 loop reads CASSDRLFYFSYNEQFF. The CDR3 nucleotides are TGTGCCAGCAGCGACCGACTCTTTTACTTCTCCTACAATGAGCAGTTCTTC.

Remarks on this clone: One junction end does not reproduce the germline sequence, and a read error may be involved. This chain uses TRBV25-1 with TRBJ1-2; 7 bases align to TRBD1. Germline CDR1 is MGHDK and CDR2 is SYGVNS. The CDR3 consists of 14 residues. The CDR3 sequence is CASSDRDSNYGYPF. DNA of the CDR3: TGTGCCAGCAGTGATAGGGACAGCAACTATGGCTACCCCTTC.

The chain carries TRBV27 and TRBJ2-7; 10 bases map to TRBD1. Germline V gives CDR1 MNHEY, CDR2 SMNVEV (reference sequence). The CDR3 has 14 amino acids. The V gene end was trimmed by 3 bases and the J gene end by 3 bases; junction bases not matched to a gene: 2. The CDR3 DNA is TGTGCCAGCAGTTTTGGACAGGGGGACTACGAGCAGTACTTC. It is translated as CASSFGQGDYEQYF.

This clone was detected only once. V is TRBV4-3 and J is TRBJ2-3, with 9 bases lining up with TRBD2. Losses at the gene ends were 3 bases for V and 4 bases for J; bases not matched to a gene: 2. The germline V gene encodes CDR1 LGHNA and CDR2 YSLEER. The CDR3 sequence is 14 residues long. The CDR3 protein is CASSQGGRADTQYF. The CDR3 nucleotides read TGCGCCAGCAGCCAGGGCGGGAGGGCAGATACGCAGTATTTT.

The rearrangement joins TRBV19 to TRBJ1-5, with TRBD1 matching over 11 bases. The CDR3 is made up of 18 amino acids. The germline CDR1 and CDR2 sequences are LNHDA and SQIVND (reference sequence). Unmatched junction bases numbered 8, after V lost 2 bases and J lost 2 bases. CDR3 DNA: TGTGCCAGTAGTATATGCCCCTGGACAGGGGGCTGCAATCAGCCCCAGCATTTT. This translates into CASSICPWTGGCNQPQHF.

The chain couples TRBV13 to TRBJ2-1, with 8 bases fitting TRBD1. This CDR3 has 16 amino acids. The germline gives CDR1 PRHDT, CDR2 FYEKMQ (reference sequence). V was clipped by 2 bases and J by 3 bases; unmatched bases: 6. This chain's CDR3 is CASSLHRGYFYNEQFF. The CDR3 bases are TGTGCCAGCAGCTTACACAGGGGGTACTTCTACAATGAGCAGTTCTTC. Using reference TRBV13 and TRBJ2-1 for the parts outside the CDR3, the full variable domain is AAGVIQSPRHLIKEKRETATLKCYPIPRHDTVYWYQQGPGQDPQFLISFYEKMQSDKGSIPDRFSAQQFSDYHSELNMSSLELGDSALYFCASSLHRGYFYNEQFFGPGTRLTVL.

The rearrangement joins TRBV27 to TRBJ1-5, with 7 bases fitting TRBD1. J lost 7 bases, V lost 6 bases, and 9 bases had no gene match. Germline loops: CDR1 MNHEY, CDR2 SMNVEV (reference sequence). The CDR3 is 14 residues long. In DNA, the CDR3 is TGTGCCAGCAGCCCCGACAGGGTAGGGCAGCCCCAGCATTTT. This codes for CASSPDRVGQPQHF.

Here the CDR3 DNA reads TGTGCCAGCACCGCCTCCGGCGGCGGGGAGCTGTTTTTT. As protein: CASTASGGGELFF. This chain joins TRBV6-6 and TRBJ2-2; unclear D gene. Germline V gene sequence: CDR1 MNHNY, CDR2 SVGAGI (reference sequence). This CDR3 region has 13 residues. Trimming removed 7 bases at V and 7 bases at J, with 13 bases between.

The genes are TRBV5-8 and TRBJ2-7, with D perhaps matching TRBD1 (6 bases). Germline V gene lookup returns CDR1 SGHTS and CDR2 YDEGEE. The CDR3 has 12 amino acids. Between the trimmed V and J ends, which lost 7 bases and 1 base, there was a span of 9 bases. The CDR3 coding sequence is TGTGCCAGCGGCAGGGGTTCCTACGAGCAGTACTTC. Its translation: CASGRGSYEQYF.

The chain couples TRBV6-1 to TRBJ1-1; the D is unclear. This CDR3 has 15 amino acids. The V and J ends lost 0 bases and 0 bases respectively, with 8 bases between them. Per the germline V gene, CDR1 is MNHNS and CDR2 is SASEGT. CDR3 residues: CASSEAPRMNTEAFF. CDR3 coding DNA: TGTGCCAGCAGTGAAGCGCCGAGAATGAACACTGAAGCTTTCTTT.

V and J are TRBV4-1 and TRBJ2-7; 7 positions match TRBD2. This CDR3 comprises 13 residues. In germline, CDR1 is MGHRA, CDR2 YSYEKL. The J segment lost 6 bases and the V segment lost 3 bases, leaving 5 bases of the junction unmatched. CDR3 sequence (DNA): TGCGCCAGCAGCCACTTGGGGGGGAGCGAGCAGTACTTC. Translated, it gives CASSHLGGSEQYF.

The chain is built from TRBV30 and TRBJ2-7; 7 positions agree with TRBD2. CDR3 length: 13 amino acids. Trimming took 3 bases from V and 4 from J; bases not matched to a gene: 6. Looked up from germline, CDR1 is GTSNPN and CDR2 is SVGIG (reference sequence). CDR3 region: CAWRVEGGYEQYF. CDR3 DNA sequence: TGTGCCTGGAGGGTAGAGGGAGGGTACGAGCAGTACTTC.

V gene TRBV5-4 combines with J gene TRBJ2-1; 10 bases are a match to TRBD2. The ends lost 0 bases at V and 9 bases at J; junction bases unmatched: 15. The CDR3 contains 18 residues. Germline loops: CDR1 SGHNT, CDR2 YYREEE (reference sequence). The CDR3 loop is CASSLDDFSSGSLSEQFF. As DNA, the CDR3 is TGTGCCAGCAGCTTGGATGATTTTTCTAGCGGGAGCTTAAGTGAGCAGTTCTTC.

The rearrangement joins TRBV7-9 to TRBJ1-2, with 8 bases lining up with TRBD1. This CDR3 has 16 amino acids. With V trimmed by 0 bases and J by 8 bases, 11 bases remained unmatched. CDR1 and CDR2 (germline): SEHNR, FQNEAQ (reference sequence). The CDR3 is CASSLAARTGQRGYTF. CDR3 bases: TGTGCCAGCAGCTTAGCCGCTAGGACAGGGCAGAGGGGCTACACCTTC.

The chain uses TRBV19 and TRBJ2-2; weak D call: TRBD1 (6 bases). The CDR3 runs 15 residues. The V gene's germline CDR1 is LNHDA and CDR2 SQIVND (reference sequence). The ends were cut back, 1 base at V and 5 bases at J, with 11 bases in the middle. CDR3 nucleotides: TGTGCCAGTAGTATAGTCTTACAGGGAACCGGGGAGCTGTTTTTT. Its protein is CASSIVLQGTGELFF.

This chain joins TRBV12-5 and TRBJ2-2; a possible D gene is TRBD1 (6 bases). Germline V lookup: CDR1 LGHNT, CDR2 FRNRAP. V lost 6 bases to trimming and J lost 7 bases, with 21 bases between them. The CDR3 is made up of 16 amino acids. This CDR3 is CASGPRDTESLGELFF. In DNA form, the CDR3 reads TGTGCTAGTGGCCCGAGGGACACCGAATCGCTCGGGGAGCTGTTTTTT.

The chain recombines TRBV7-9 with TRBJ2-2; 8 bases are a match to TRBD1. The CDR3 is made up of 17 amino acids. Germline assignment: CDR1 SEHNR and CDR2 FQNEAQ (reference sequence). V lost 4 bases and J lost 6; bases outside the gene matches: 13. The CDR3 sequence is CASSSPRTGLGAGELFF. In nucleotides, the CDR3 is TGTGCCAGCAGCTCCCCCCGGACAGGGTTGGGGGCCGGGGAGCTGTTTTTT. The full variable domain, completed using reference TRBV7-9 and TRBJ2-2, is DTGVSQNPRHKITKRGQNVTFRCDPISEHNRLYWYRQTLGQGPEFLTYFQNEAQLEKSRLLSDRFSAERPKGSFSTLEIQRTEQGDSAMYLCASSSPRTGLGAGELFFGEGSRLTVL.

The chain uses TRBV11-2 and TRBJ2-1, with 10 bases lining up with TRBD2. Per the germline V gene, CDR1 is SGHAT and CDR2 is FQNNGV. V lost 5 bases to trimming and J lost 4 bases; unmatched junction nucleotides: 8. CDR3 length: 16 amino acids. CDR3 DNA: TGTGCCAGCAGCCCAGGAGCGGGAGGGCCTTACAATGAGCAGTTCTTC. This encodes CASSPGAGGPYNEQFF.

The V call is TRBV28, the J call TRBJ2-1; 7 bases are a match to TRBD2. The CDR3 contains 17 residues. After removal of 3 bases from V and 7 bases from J, the junction contained 15 bases not matched to a gene. Germline-derived CDR1 and CDR2 are MDHEN and SYDVKM. CDR3 sequence reads: CASSFTARRELGNEQFF. CDR3 DNA sequence: TGTGCCAGCAGTTTTACGGCTCGGCGGGAGCTGGGAAATGAGCAGTTCTTC. Looking up the rest from reference TRBV28 and TRBJ2-1 gives the full variable domain: DVKVTQSSRYLVKRTGEKVFLECVQDMDHENMFWYRQDPGLGLRLIYFSYDVKMKEKGDIPEGYSVSREKKERFSLILESASTNQTSMYLCASSFTARRELGNEQFFGPGTRLTVL.

The chain carries TRBV25-1 and TRBJ2-1; 8 nucleotides match TRBD2. The CDR3 is made up of 15 amino acids. Germline assignment: CDR1 MGHDK and CDR2 SYGVNS. The ends lost 4 bases at V and 6 bases at J; junction bases unmatched: 8. DNA of the CDR3: TGTGCCAGCAGTGGTCCGGGACTAGAACTCAATGAGCAGTTCTTC. Its protein product is CASSGPGLELNEQFF.